This T cell receptor (beta chain) was sequenced during a study of T cells expressing NK-cell markers. Looking at the study overall: There were seven HCMV-seropositive donors and one seronegative donor among the eight sequenced. Broader study findings: These same clonotypes (in several donors) also led the CD3+CD56-NKG2C+ fraction.

TCRdb processed the 5' RACE reads again and assigns one entry to each CDR3 protein, with no DNA. Here the sample table reports 200,000 to 300,000 distinct CDR3 sequences. Comments on this clonotype: Its matching antigen is unknown.

There are 15 residues in the CDR3. CDR1 and CDR2 (germline): SGHTA, FQGNSA. The V and J genes are TRBV7-2 and TRBJ1-5. The receptor was derived from a woman between 18 and 75 years old in good health. The sample consisted of blood T cells: a sorted CD56 or NKG2C T cell subset, CD4+ or CD8+ T cells, or bulk PBMC T cells (not recorded which). The CDR3 loop reads CASSLWVASNQPQHF. Complete variable domain (other parts from reference TRBV7-2 and TRBJ1-5): GAGVSQSPSNKVTEKGKDVELRCDPISGHTALYWYRQSLGQGLEFLIYFQGNSAPDKSGLPSDRFSAERTGGSVSTLTIQRTQQEDSAVYLCASSLWVASNQPQHFGDGTRLSIL.